This T cell receptor (beta chain) was sequenced for a study of CD8 T cells in ankylosing spondylitis. This clonotype has ten or more counts. Its specificity is not known. V shed 3 bases and J shed 6 bases, with 11 bases lying between them. The CDR3 contains 13 residues. Study results and limitations: The clones that were linked to disease were reported to be significantly enriched in matched synovial fluid samples from ankylosing spondylitis patients. A CD8+ phenotype characterized the disease-linked clones, which were relatively rare in peripheral blood. Reports of some motif variants in reactive arthritis synovial fluid and blood predate this one.

Using its own MiXCR run on the 5' RACE reads, TCRdb lists one record per CDR3 protein. The top ten clones hold about 6.8% of a sample with some 250,000 distinct CDR3 sequences, roughly 10% of them seen once. The sequencing sample was made of blood, either unsorted or a sorted T cell fraction (not recorded which). This TCR came from a male donor with ankylosing spondylitis or in good health (not recorded which). This chain joins TRBV12-3 or TRBV12-4 and TRBJ1-1, with a weak D call TRBD1 (5 bases). CDR3 DNA: TGTGCCAGCAGTTTGAGGGGAAAGGCTGAAGCTTTCTTT. Its translation is CASSLRGKAEAFF.